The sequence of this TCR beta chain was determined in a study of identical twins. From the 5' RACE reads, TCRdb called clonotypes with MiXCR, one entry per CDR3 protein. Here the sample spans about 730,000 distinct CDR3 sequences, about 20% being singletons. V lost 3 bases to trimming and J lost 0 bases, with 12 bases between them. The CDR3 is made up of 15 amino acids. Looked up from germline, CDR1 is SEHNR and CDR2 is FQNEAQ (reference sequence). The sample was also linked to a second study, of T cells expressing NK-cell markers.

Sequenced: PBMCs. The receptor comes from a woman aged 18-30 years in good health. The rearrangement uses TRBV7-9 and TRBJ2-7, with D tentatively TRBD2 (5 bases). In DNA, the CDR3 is TGTGCCAGCAGCTTGAGGGTGACTAACTCCTACGAGCAGTACTTC. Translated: CASSLRVTNSYEQYF.